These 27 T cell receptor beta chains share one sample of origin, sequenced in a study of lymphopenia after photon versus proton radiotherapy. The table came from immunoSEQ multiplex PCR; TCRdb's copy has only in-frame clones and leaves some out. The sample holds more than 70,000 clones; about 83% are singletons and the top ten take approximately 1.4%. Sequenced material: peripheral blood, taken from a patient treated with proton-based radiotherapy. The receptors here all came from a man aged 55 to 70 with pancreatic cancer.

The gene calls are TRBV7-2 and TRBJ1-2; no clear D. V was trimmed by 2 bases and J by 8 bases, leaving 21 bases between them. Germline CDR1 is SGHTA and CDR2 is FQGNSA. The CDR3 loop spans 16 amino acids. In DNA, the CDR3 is TGTGCCAGCAGCTTACGGAACACGGAGGCCGCGGGAGGCTACACCTTC. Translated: CASSLRNTEAAGGYTF.

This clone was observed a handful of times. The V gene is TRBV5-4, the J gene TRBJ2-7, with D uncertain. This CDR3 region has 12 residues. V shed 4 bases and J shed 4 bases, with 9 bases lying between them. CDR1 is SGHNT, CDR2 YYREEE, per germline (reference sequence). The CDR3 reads CASSRAGYEQYF. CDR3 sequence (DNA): TGTGCCAGCAGCCGCGCAGGTTACGAGCAGTACTTC.

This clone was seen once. CDR3 sequence: CASRLGQGLGKLFF. CDR3 DNA: TGCGCCAGCAGACTGGGACAGGGGCTTGGAAAACTGTTTTTT. The chain combines TRBV5-1 with TRBJ1-4; TRBD1 matches at 10 bases. Germline CDR1 and CDR2: SGHRS and YFSETQ. The CDR3 covers 14 residues. The V and J ends lost 5 bases and 10 bases, in that order; junction bases with no gene match: 8. Supplemented by reference TRBV5-1 and TRBJ1-4, the full variable domain reads KAGVTQTPRYLIKTRGQQVTLSCSPISGHRSVSWYQQTPGQGLQFLFEYFSETQRNKGNFPGRFSGRQFSNSRSEMNVSTLELGDSALYLCASRLGQGLGKLFFGSGTQLSVL.

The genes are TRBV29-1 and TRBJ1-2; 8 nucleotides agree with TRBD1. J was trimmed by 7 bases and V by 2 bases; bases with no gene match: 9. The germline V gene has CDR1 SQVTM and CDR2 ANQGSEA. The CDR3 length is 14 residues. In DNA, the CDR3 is TGCAGCGTTGAAAGACAGGGGTATCGGTCTGGCTACACCTTC. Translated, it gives CSVERQGYRSGYTF.

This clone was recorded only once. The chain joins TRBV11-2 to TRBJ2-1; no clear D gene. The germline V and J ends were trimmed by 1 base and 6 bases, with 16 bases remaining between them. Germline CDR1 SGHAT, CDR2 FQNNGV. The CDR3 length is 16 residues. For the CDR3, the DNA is TGTGCCAGCAGCTTAGGGTCAGGAACAAGACGCAATGAGCAGTTCTTC. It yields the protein CASSLGSGTRRNEQFF.

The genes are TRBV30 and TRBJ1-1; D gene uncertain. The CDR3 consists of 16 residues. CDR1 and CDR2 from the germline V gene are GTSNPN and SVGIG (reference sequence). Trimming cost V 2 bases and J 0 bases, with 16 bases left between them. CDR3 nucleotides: TGTGCCTGGAGTCTCCCGGGGTGGCAGTTGAACACTGAAGCTTTCTTT. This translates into CAWSLPGWQLNTEAFF.

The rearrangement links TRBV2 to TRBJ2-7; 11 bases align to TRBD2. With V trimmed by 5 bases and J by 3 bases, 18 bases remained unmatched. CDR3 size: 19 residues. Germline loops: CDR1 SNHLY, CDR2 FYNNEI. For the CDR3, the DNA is TGTGCCAGCAGTCACCCTTCGGGACTAGCGGTTGAGGCAGACTACGAGCAGTACTTC. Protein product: CASSHPSGLAVEADYEQYF.

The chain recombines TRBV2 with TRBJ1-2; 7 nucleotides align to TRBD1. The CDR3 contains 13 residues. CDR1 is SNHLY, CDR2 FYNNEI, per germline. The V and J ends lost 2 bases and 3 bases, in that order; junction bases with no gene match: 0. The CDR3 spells CASSETGDYGYTF. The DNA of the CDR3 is TGTGCCAGCAGTGAAACAGGGGACTATGGCTACACCTTC. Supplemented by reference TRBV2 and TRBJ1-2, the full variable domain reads EPEVTQTPSHQVTQMGQEVILRCVPISNHLYFYWYRQILGQKVEFLVSFYNNEISEKSEIFDDQFSVERPDGSNFTLKIRSTKLEDSAMYFCASSETGDYGYTFGSGTRLTVV.

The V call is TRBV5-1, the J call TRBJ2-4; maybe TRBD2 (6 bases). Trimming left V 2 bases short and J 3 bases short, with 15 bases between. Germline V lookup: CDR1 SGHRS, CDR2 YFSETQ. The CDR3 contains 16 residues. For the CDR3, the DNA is TGCGCCAGCAGCTTTCCTTCTGGCGGGAACAAAAACATTCAGTACTTC. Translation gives CASSFPSGGNKNIQYF.

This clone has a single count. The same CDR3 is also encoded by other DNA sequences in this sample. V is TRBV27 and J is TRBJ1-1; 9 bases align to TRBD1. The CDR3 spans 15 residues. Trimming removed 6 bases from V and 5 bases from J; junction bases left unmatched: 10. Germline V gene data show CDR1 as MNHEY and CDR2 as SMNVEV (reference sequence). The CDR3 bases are TGTGCCAGCAGCGACCCCGGGACAGGGAGGACTGAAGCTTTCTTT. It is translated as CASSDPGTGRTEAFF.

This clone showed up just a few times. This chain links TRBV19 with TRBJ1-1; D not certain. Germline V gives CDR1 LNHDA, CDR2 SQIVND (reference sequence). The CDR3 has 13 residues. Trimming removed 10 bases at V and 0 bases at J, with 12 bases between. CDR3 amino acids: CATSWTVNTEAFF. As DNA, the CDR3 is TGTGCCACGTCCTGGACGGTGAACACTGAAGCTTTCTTT.

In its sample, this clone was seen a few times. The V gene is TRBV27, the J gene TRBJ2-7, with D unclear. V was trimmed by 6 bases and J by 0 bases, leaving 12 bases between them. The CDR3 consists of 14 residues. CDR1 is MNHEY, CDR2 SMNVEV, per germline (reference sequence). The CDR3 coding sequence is TGTGCCAGCAGCTCGATACGGAGCTCCTACGAGCAGTACTTC. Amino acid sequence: CASSSIRSSYEQYF.

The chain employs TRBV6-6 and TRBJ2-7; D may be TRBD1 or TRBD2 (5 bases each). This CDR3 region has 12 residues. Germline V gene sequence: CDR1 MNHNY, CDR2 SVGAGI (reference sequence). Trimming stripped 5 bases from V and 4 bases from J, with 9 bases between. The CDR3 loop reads CASSPGAYEQYF. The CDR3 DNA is TGTGCCAGCAGTCCCGGGGCATACGAGCAGTACTTC.

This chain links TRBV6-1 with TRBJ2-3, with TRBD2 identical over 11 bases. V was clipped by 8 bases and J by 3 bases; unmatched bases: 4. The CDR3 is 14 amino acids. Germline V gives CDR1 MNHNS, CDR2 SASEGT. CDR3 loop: CASRLAGGTDTQYF. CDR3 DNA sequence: TGTGCCAGCCGCCTAGCGGGAGGTACAGATACGCAGTATTTT.

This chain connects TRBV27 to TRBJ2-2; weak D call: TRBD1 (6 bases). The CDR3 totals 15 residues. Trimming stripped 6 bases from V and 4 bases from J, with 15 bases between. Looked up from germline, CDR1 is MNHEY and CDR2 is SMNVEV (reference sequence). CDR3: CASSLRTVGTGELFF. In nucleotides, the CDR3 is TGTGCCAGCAGCTTAAGGACAGTGGGCACCGGGGAGCTGTTTTTT.

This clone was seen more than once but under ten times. CDR3 sequence: CASSLTDRGYEQYF. The CDR3 DNA follows: TGTGCCAGCAGCTTAACGGACAGGGGTTACGAGCAGTACTTC. J is TRBJ2-7 and V is TRBV11-2, with 9 nucleotides matching TRBD1. This CDR3 comprises 14 residues. The V gene end was trimmed by 2 bases and the J gene end by 4 bases; junction bases not matched to a gene: 3. CDR1 SGHAT and CDR2 FQNNGV come from the germline V gene.

The CDR3 loop is CASSIRQGRNTEAFF. The CDR3 DNA is TGTGCCAGCAGTATTAGACAGGGACGGAACACTGAAGCTTTCTTT. The genes are TRBV6-5 and TRBJ1-1, with 7 bases that match TRBD1. Germline trimming cut 5 bases from V and 1 base from J; bases unmatched to any gene: 7. Germline V lookup: CDR1 MNHEY, CDR2 SVGAGI. CDR3 size: 15 residues.

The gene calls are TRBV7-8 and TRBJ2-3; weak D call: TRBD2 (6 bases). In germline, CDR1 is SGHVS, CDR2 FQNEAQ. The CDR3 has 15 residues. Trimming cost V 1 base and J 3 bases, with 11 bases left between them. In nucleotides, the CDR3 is TGTGCCAGCAGCTTAGGGCTAGCGAGGACAGATACGCAGTATTTT. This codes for CASSLGLARTDTQYF. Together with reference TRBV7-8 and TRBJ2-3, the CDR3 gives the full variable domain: GAGVSQSPRYKVAKRGQDVALRCDPISGHVSLFWYQQALGQGPEFLTYFQNEAQLDKSGLPSDRFFAERPEGSVSTLKIQRTQQEDSAVYLCASSLGLARTDTQYFGPGTRLTVL.

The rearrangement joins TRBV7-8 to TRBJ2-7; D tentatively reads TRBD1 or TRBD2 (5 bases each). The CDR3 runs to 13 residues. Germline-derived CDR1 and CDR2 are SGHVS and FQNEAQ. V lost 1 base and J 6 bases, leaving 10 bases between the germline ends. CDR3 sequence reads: CASSLDGAGEQYF. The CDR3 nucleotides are TGTGCCAGCAGCTTAGATGGGGCGGGCGAGCAGTACTTC.

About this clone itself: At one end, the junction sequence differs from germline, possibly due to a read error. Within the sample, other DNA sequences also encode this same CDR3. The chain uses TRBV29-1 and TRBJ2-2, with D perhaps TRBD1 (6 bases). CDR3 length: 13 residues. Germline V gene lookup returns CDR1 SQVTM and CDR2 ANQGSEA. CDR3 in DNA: TGCAGCGTTGACACAGGGAACACCGGGGAGTTGTTTTTT. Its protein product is CSVDTGNTGELFF.

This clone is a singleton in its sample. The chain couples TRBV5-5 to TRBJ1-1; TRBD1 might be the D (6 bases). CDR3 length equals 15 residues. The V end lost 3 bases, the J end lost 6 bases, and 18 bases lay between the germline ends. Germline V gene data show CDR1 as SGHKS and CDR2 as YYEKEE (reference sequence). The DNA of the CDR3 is TGTGCCAGCAGCTGGGGGGCATCTCAAGGGGCTGAAGCTTTCTTT. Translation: CASSWGASQGAEAFF.

The CDR3 here is CASSGPGLNTGELFF. The CDR3 DNA is TGTGCCAGTAGTGGCCCAGGACTGAACACCGGGGAGCTGTTTTTT. V is TRBV19 and J is TRBJ2-2, with a weak D call TRBD2 (5 bases). CDR3 length: 15 amino acids. Trimming shortened V by 5 bases and J by 1 base, and 11 bases separated the two germline ends. The germline V gene encodes CDR1 LNHDA and CDR2 SQIVND (reference sequence).

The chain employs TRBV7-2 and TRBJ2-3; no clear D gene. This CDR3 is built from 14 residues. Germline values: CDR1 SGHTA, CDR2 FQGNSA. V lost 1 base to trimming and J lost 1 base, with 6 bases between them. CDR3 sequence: CASSLVGRTDTQYF. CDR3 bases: TGTGCCAGCAGCTTAGTCGGGCGCACAGATACGCAGTATTTT.

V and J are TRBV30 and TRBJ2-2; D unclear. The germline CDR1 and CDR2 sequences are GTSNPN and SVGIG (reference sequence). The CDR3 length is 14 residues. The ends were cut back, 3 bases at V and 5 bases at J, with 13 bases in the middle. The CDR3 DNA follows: TGTGCCTGGAGCTCGATGGCCGCTACCGGGGAGCTGTTTTTT. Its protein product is CAWSSMAATGELFF.

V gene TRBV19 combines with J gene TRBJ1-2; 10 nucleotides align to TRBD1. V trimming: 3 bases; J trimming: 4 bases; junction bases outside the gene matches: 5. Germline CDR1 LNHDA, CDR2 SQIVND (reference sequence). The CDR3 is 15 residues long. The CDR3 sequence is CASSIGDRGGYGYTF. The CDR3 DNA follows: TGTGCCAGTAGTATCGGGGACAGGGGCGGCTATGGCTACACCTTC.

The CDR3 nucleotides are TGCGCCAGCAGCTTGGACAGGATGGATGAGCAGTTCTTC. Encoded protein: CASSLDRMDEQFF. The chain carries TRBV5-1 and TRBJ2-1; D may be TRBD1 (5 bases). Germline CDR1 reads SGHRS; CDR2 reads YFSETQ. Between the trimmed V and J ends, which lost 0 bases and 8 bases, there was a span of 9 bases. CDR3 length equals 13 residues.

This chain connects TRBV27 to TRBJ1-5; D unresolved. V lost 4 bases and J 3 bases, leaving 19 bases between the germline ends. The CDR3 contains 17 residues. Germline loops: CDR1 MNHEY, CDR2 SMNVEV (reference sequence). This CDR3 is CASSSHLEASYNQPQHF. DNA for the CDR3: TGTGCCAGCAGTTCCCATTTGGAGGCCTCGTACAATCAGCCCCAGCATTTT.